This record covers a single T cell receptor (beta chain). This sample was included in a study of blood T cell repertoires in COVID-19. Study-level information: T cells, B-cell-depleted T cells, or PBMCs supplied cDNA or gDNA.

The CDR3 has 14 amino acids. Germline CDR1 is SGHRS and CDR2 is YFSETQ. The V end was cut by 4 bases, the J end by 8 bases, with 15 bases between. Sequenced by immunoSEQ multiplex PCR; TCRdb stores in-frame clones only, minus some. The table shows 180,000 or so clones, with 65% to 85% occurring only once. Participant reports of clinical history set cohort assignment. This chain connects TRBV5-1 to TRBJ1-4, with a possible D match to TRBD1 (6 bases). This clonotype was obtained from a woman in her fifties or sixties who had recovered from COVID-19. The sample was PBMCs or T cells enriched from blood (not recorded which). CDR3 bases: TGCGCCAGCAGCACAACAGGGAGTCGGGAAAAACTGTTTTTT. Translation: CASSTTGSREKLFF.